This T cell receptor (beta chain) stems from a study of T cells in Graves' hyperthyroidism and ophthalmopathy (dated by TCRdb to about 2019). Broadly, across the study: Peripheral blood samples were taken at the time of initial diagnosis, prior to any treatment. Prospective prediction of ophthalmopathy was tested in an independent validation cohort of fewer than 20 hyperthyroidism patients and some 17 patients who later progressed to ophthalmopathy. The roughly 90 discovery patients were divided at random into training and test sets in a 7:3 ratio. The study also compared thyroid tissue and blood T-cell repertoires from roughly 6 Graves' hyperthyroidism patients. To identify TCR V-J signatures that set the groups apart, the researchers used a discovery cohort of 90 to 100 patients, made up of 40 to 45 with Graves' ophthalmopathy and 55 to 65 with stable Graves' hyperthyroidism. According to the paper, TCR Vbeta CDR3 sequencing was carried out on 135 peripheral blood samples, which came from over 40 ophthalmopathy, around 75 hyperthyroidism and some 17 progressor patients. Once sampling was done, hyperthyroidism patients were given methimazole at a starting dose of 30 mg daily, whereas ophthalmopathy patients were given high-dose intravenous methylprednisolone.

Ophthalmopathy patients had moderately to severely active disease, Clinical Activity Score of at least 3, NOSPECS grade of at least 4, and duration under 3 months. Patients with uncontrolled infections, other autoimmune diseases, pregnancy or lactation were excluded. Diagnoses were established on the basis of clinical symptoms, serum thyroxine and TRAb, thyroid ultrasound, and orbital computed tomography. Ficoll-Paque density gradient centrifugation was used to isolate PBMCs from under 11 ml of fresh peripheral blood. Total RNA was extracted using Trizol reagent, and RNA quality was assessed on an Agilent 2100 Bioanalyzer. The CDR3 is 8 residues long, counting both termini. CDR1 SGHRS and CDR2 YFSETQ are derived from the germline V gene. The TCR beta CDR3 regions were amplified from the RNA transcripts. The first round of RT-PCR for the TCR CDR3 was performed with the HTBI primer set and the Qiagen OneStep RT-PCR kit. Libraries were constructed in a second round of multiplex PCR, after which size selection and purification were performed. Libraries were sequenced paired-end with 100 bp reads on an Illumina HiSeq2000. The original methods were these. SOAPnuke was used to process the raw data, with reads discarded if the reads contained adapters or uncalled bases, had a mean Phred below 15, or lacked an exact constant-primer or identifier match. High-quality paired reads were merged using COPE v1.2.5, and each unique nucleotide sequence was defined as a clonotype. MiTCR v1.1 was used to align the clonotypes against IMGT TRBV, TRBD and TRBJ reference segments. The analysis was restricted to V-J combinations with a frequency above 0.0001, which together covered roughly 99% of the repertoires. The TCS score was defined as the ratio of F50 (clonal expansion) to E x V (chaos), calculated using BLOSUM62-based TCRdist between CDR3 peptides within each V-J. Welch's t-statistics and random forest reduced roughly 530 V-J features to 13, which were used in a naive Bayes classifier (R e1071). Thyroid-blood repertoire similarity was quantified with the Morisita-Horn index. TCRdb reworked the public reads: Q25 trimming with fastp, MiXCR clone assembly, productive beta chains retained. Each entry is one CDR3 protein sequence, shown with its most common DNA and genes. The V and J calls follow TCRdb's processing rather than the paper's. The sample table lists about 53,000 distinct CDR3 sequences, around 48% of them with a count of one. Of the sample, approximately 13% falls within the top ten clones.

What the study reported, not specific to this receptor: A model built on a 13 V-J signature distinguished ophthalmopathy from stable hyperthyroidism, reaching 85% to 90% sensitivity and about 81% specificity in cross-validation and 80%/75% in testing. No statistical method was used to set the sample size in advance, and investigators knew the group allocation. Most expanded thyroid clonotypes (frequency above 0.001) were also detected in blood, a finding suggesting that blood repertoires may reflect thyroid immune responses. In validation, progression to ophthalmopathy was predicted by the model with nearly 71% sensitivity and about 72% specificity, a median of approximately 7.1 months before onset.

As concerns this clonotype: Which antigen it targets is not known. Here the CDR3 omits its conserved ending phenylalanine or tryptophan, so a read error is the likely source. The DNA is left out, because the CDR3 cannot be placed on it with certainty; the CDR3 is given as TCRdb lists it.

The chain links TRBV5-1 with TRBJ1-3. The TCR comes from a woman under 40 with Graves' ophthalmopathy. The material sequenced was blood. The CDR3 region has the sequence CASSLTLA.